This TCR beta chain was captured by sequencing in a study of a mutant IDH1 vaccine in newly diagnosed glioma. Points from the study as a whole: Immune responses induced by the vaccine were seen in roughly 93% of patients, spanning multiple MHC alleles.

Assay used: immunoSEQ multiplex PCR; TCRdb lists only in-frame clones, some missing. The data contain roughly 110,000 clones, 90% of them singletons. Remarks on this clone: What it recognizes is unknown.

Time point here: week 11, during vaccination. With topical imiquimod, each dose of the vaccine consisted of 300 ug of mutant IDH1 20-mer peptide. Material: PBMCs, obtained from a glioma patient whose treatment included an IDH1 peptide vaccine. The receptor was isolated from a woman between 45 and 65 years old with glioma.

In DNA, the CDR3 is TGTGCCAGCAGGTCCAGGGGGTACACTGAAGCTTTCTTT. Its protein product is CASRSRGYTEAFF. This chain uses TRBV28 with TRBJ1-1, with TRBD1 matching 7 bases. Germline V lookup: CDR1 MDHEN, CDR2 SYDVKM. J lost 3 bases, V lost 6 bases, and 4 bases had no gene match. The CDR3 consists of 13 residues.